The source of this T cell receptor (beta chain) is a study of blood T cell repertoires in COVID-19. Study as a whole: T cells, B-cell-depleted T cells, or PBMCs supplied cDNA or gDNA.

As handled by the study authors: Reference gene primer amplification yielded estimated nucleated cell counts. Profiling relied on immunoSEQ multiplex PCR, and the TCRdb table lists in-frame clones only, not all of them. V and J calls and clone size are copied from that table; D and trimming were computed from the DNA. The table shows just over 200,000 clones, with around 82% occurring only once. The CDR3 totals 14 residues. Germline CDR1 SGHRS, CDR2 YFSETQ. Trimming took 0 bases from V and 5 from J, leaving 9 bases between them. Sequenced material: peripheral blood. This clonotype originated in a woman in her 70s with acute or convalescent COVID-19. The chain uses TRBV5-1 and TRBJ2-1; tentatively, D is TRBD2 (6 bases). The CDR3 DNA reads TGCGCCAGCAGCTTGGTAGCGGACCACAATGAGCAGTTCTTC. Protein product: CASSLVADHNEQFF. Full variable domain (outside the CDR3, taken from reference TRBV5-1 and TRBJ2-1): KAGVTQTPRYLIKTRGQQVTLSCSPISGHRSVSWYQQTPGQGLQFLFEYFSETQRNKGNFPGRFSGRQFSNSRSEMNVSTLELGDSALYLCASSLVADHNEQFFGPGTRLTVL.